The next 23 T cell receptor beta chains were all read from a single sample in a study of CD8 T cells in Susac syndrome. It was with random hexamers that 0.5 to 1 ug RNA was reverse transcribed. Each CDR3 protein gets one entry after TCRdb re-called the immunoSEQ multiplex PCR reads with MiXCR. This table has around 180,000 distinct CDR3 sequences, 85% to 95% appearing once. The sample taken for sequencing was CD8+ T cells from PBMCs. These receptor sequences come from a human donor with multiple sclerosis.

The J gene is TRBJ2-7, the V gene TRBV27; TRBD2 might be the D (5 bases). From germline, CDR1 is MNHEY and CDR2 SMNVEV (reference sequence). The CDR3 is 14 residues long. Trimming took off 0 bases at V and 2 bases at J, with 8 bases between the two ends. In nucleotides, the CDR3 is TGTGCCAGCAGTTTATCTAGCGTTGCCTACGAGCAGTACTTC. As protein: CASSLSSVAYEQYF.

In its sample, this clonotype was seen a few times. The V gene is TRBV7-2, the J gene TRBJ2-3; the D gene is possibly TRBD1 (5 bases). CDR1 and CDR2 from the germline V gene are SGHTA and FQGNSA. Trimming removed 4 bases from V and 6 bases from J, with 11 bases in between. This CDR3 is built from 13 residues. CDR3 DNA sequence: TGTGCCAGCAGCTCCGTTGGGGCGGATACGCAGTATTTT. Translation gives CASSSVGADTQYF.

The chain has TRBV7-9 and TRBJ1-5; D gene unclear. The V gene lost 1 base and the J gene lost 0 bases, with 7 bases spanning the gap. This CDR3 comprises 15 residues. Germline V gene sequence: CDR1 SEHNR, CDR2 FQNEAQ (reference sequence). The CDR3 DNA is TGTGCCAGCAGCTTAGGCCTGGATAGCAATCAGCCCCAGCATTTT. The encoded protein is CASSLGLDSNQPQHF.

The rearrangement uses TRBV29-1 and TRBJ2-7; D possibly uses TRBD1 or TRBD2 (6 bases each). Germline CDR1 and CDR2: SQVTM and ANQGSEA. Trimming pared 4 bases from V and 3 bases from J, leaving 22 bases between. This CDR3 comprises 16 residues. The CDR3 DNA is TGCAGCGTTGTATCGCCAGGGGACTCAAAAGGCTACGAGCAGTACTTC. This sequence encodes CSVVSPGDSKGYEQYF.

The chain joins TRBV29-1 to TRBJ1-2; 7 bases map to TRBD1. V shed 7 bases, J shed 5 bases, and the junction held 4 bases outside the gene matches. The CDR3 totals 11 residues. The germline gives CDR1 SQVTM, CDR2 ANQGSEA. CDR3 coding DNA: TGCAGCGAAGGGACAGATTATGGCTACACCTTC. Its translation: CSEGTDYGYTF.

The chain links TRBV7-9 to TRBJ2-1; possible D gene TRBD2, 5 bases. The CDR3 consists of 14 residues. Germline loops: CDR1 SEHNR, CDR2 FQNEAQ (reference sequence). V was pared by 1 base and J by 8 bases, with 12 bases between. CDR3 DNA: TGTGCCAGCAGCTTAGGAGGGAAAGGCGATGAGCAGTTCTTC. It encodes CASSLGGKGDEQFF.

The CDR3 region is CASSGGLGPYNEQFF. As DNA, the CDR3 is TGTGCCAGCAGCGGCGGACTGGGCCCTTACAATGAGCAGTTCTTC. The chain recombines TRBV11-2 with TRBJ2-1, with D tentatively TRBD2 (5 bases). This CDR3 comprises 15 residues. V lost 5 bases to trimming and J lost 4 bases, with 15 bases between them. Germline V gene data show CDR1 as SGHAT and CDR2 as FQNNGV.

The V gene is TRBV27, the J gene TRBJ2-7; 13 positions agree with TRBD2. V was clipped by 6 bases and J by 2 bases; unmatched bases: 4. The CDR3 has 15 amino acids. Germline loops: CDR1 MNHEY, CDR2 SMNVEV (reference sequence). CDR3 region: CASRIGLAGAYEQYF. CDR3 coding DNA: TGTGCCAGCAGAATCGGACTAGCGGGAGCCTACGAGCAGTACTTC.

The rearrangement uses TRBV24-1 and TRBJ2-5, with a possible D match to TRBD2 (6 bases). The germline V gene encodes CDR1 KGHDR and CDR2 SFDVKD. V shed 3 bases and J shed 7 bases, with 8 bases lying between them. The CDR3 is 12 amino acids. This chain's CDR3 is CATSDLGGTQYF. The CDR3 bases are TGTGCCACCAGTGATCTCGGGGGGACCCAGTACTTC.

The chain recombines TRBV9 with TRBJ2-6; 12 bases map to TRBD2. Germline CDR1 SGDLS, CDR2 YYNGEE. The V segment lost 4 bases and the J segment 2 bases; nucleotides outside the gene matches: 10. This CDR3 region has 19 residues. In DNA, the CDR3 is TGTGCCAGCAGCTCCTCGGTGGCTAGCGGGAGGGCTGGGGCCAACGTCCTGACTTTC. This encodes CASSSSVASGRAGANVLTF.

The V gene is TRBV30, the J gene TRBJ2-1; D call uncertain. The germline V gene encodes CDR1 GTSNPN and CDR2 SVGIG (reference sequence). Trimming took 1 base from V and 8 from J, leaving 15 bases between them. The CDR3 has 14 amino acids. The CDR3 DNA is TGTGCCTGGAGTGGGGTCCCCTCGGTCGATGAGCAGTTCTTC. Its translation is CAWSGVPSVDEQFF. The full variable domain, with the rest looked up from reference TRBV30 and TRBJ2-1, is SQTIHQWPATLVQPVGSPLSLECTVEGTSNPNLYWYRQAAGRGLQLLFYSVGIGQISSEVPQNLSASRPQDRQFILSSKKLLLSDSGFYLCAWSGVPSVDEQFFGPGTRLTVL.

V is TRBV28 and J is TRBJ2-1; D gene ambiguous. V dropped 2 bases and J dropped 6 bases, with 11 bases sitting between them. The CDR3 is 14 amino acids. CDR1 is MDHEN and CDR2 is SYDVKM in the germline V gene. This CDR3 reads CASSLLGPTNEQFF. For the CDR3, the DNA is TGTGCCAGCAGTTTACTGGGCCCTACCAATGAGCAGTTCTTC.

This clonotype occurred once. The chain links TRBV20-1 to TRBJ2-4; D may be TRBD2 (6 bases). Per germline, CDR1 DFQATT and CDR2 SNEGSKA (reference sequence). V was clipped by 6 bases and J by 1 base, with 16 bases between them. CDR3 length: 15 amino acids. The CDR3 loop is CSAHQWREAKNIQYF. CDR3 coding DNA: TGCAGTGCCCACCAGTGGAGGGAGGCCAAAAACATTCAGTACTTC.

This chain uses TRBV27 with TRBJ2-7, with D possibly being TRBD1 (6 bases). Germline CDR1 and CDR2: MNHEY and SMNVEV (reference sequence). V dropped 6 bases and J dropped 2 bases, with 14 bases sitting between them. The CDR3 contains 14 residues. The CDR3 protein is CASSSAGAPYEQYF. CDR3 nucleotide sequence: TGTGCCAGCAGCTCCGCAGGGGCCCCCTACGAGCAGTACTTC.

This sequence joins TRBV7-6 and TRBJ2-3, with D perhaps TRBD2 (6 bases). Trimming cost V 5 bases and J 4 bases, with 13 bases left between them. Germline V gives CDR1 SGHVS, CDR2 FNYEAQ. This CDR3 has 14 residues. The CDR3 DNA reads as TGTGCCAGCAGCCCCGCGCCGGGGGCAGATACGCAGTATTTT. It yields the protein CASSPAPGADTQYF.

The rearrangement joins TRBV5-1 to TRBJ2-3; 7 bases agree with TRBD1. The CDR3 covers 15 residues. The germline CDR1 and CDR2 sequences are SGHRS and YFSETQ. The V and J ends lost 2 bases and 2 bases, in that order; junction bases with no gene match: 5. CDR3 bases: TGCGCCAGCAGCTTAGCCGGGACAGCCACAGATACGCAGTATTTT. Protein: CASSLAGTATDTQYF.

This rearrangement joins TRBV27 to TRBJ1-1; 9 bases are a match to TRBD1. The junction had 5 bases not matched to a gene; V was cut back by 5 bases and J by 4 bases. The CDR3 has 14 residues. Germline CDR1 reads MNHEY; CDR2 reads SMNVEV (reference sequence). CDR3 DNA: TGTGCCAGCAGTATGGACAGGGGCTTCACTGAAGCTTTCTTT. It is translated as CASSMDRGFTEAFF.

This rearrangement joins TRBV9 to TRBJ2-7, with TRBD1 identical over 7 bases. The CDR3 sequence is 14 residues long. Looked up from germline, CDR1 is SGDLS and CDR2 is YYNGEE. V lost 0 bases to trimming and J lost 5 bases; unmatched junction nucleotides: 5. CDR3 in amino acids: CASSVATGEHEQYF. In DNA form, the CDR3 reads TGTGCCAGCAGCGTAGCTACAGGGGAACACGAGCAGTACTTC.

This chain connects TRBV7-9 to TRBJ2-1; the D is unclear. This CDR3 has 15 amino acids. The ends were cut back, 1 base at V and 5 bases at J, with 12 bases in the middle. The V gene's germline CDR1 is SEHNR and CDR2 FQNEAQ (reference sequence). The CDR3 reads CASSLVSRPDNEQFF. In nucleotides, the CDR3 is TGTGCCAGCAGCTTAGTTTCTCGGCCCGACAATGAGCAGTTCTTC.

This chain connects TRBV2 to TRBJ2-1; no clear D gene. The germline V gene encodes CDR1 SNHLY and CDR2 FYNNEI. V lost 1 base and J 6 bases, leaving 1 base between the germline ends. CDR3 size: 11 residues. The DNA of the CDR3 is TGTGCCAGCAGTGAAGTCAATGAGCAGTTCTTC. Translated: CASSEVNEQFF.

This chain joins TRBV15 and TRBJ1-4; 7 positions match TRBD1. Germline V gene lookup returns CDR1 LNHNV and CDR2 YYDKDF (reference sequence). V shed 5 bases, J shed 6 bases, and the junction held 9 bases outside the gene matches. The CDR3 covers 15 residues. Written as DNA, the CDR3 is TGTGCCACCAGCGGGGAGGGGGCGCGTTATGAAAAACTGTTTTTT. It specifies CATSGEGARYEKLFF.

The chain combines TRBV9 with TRBJ2-1; 7 nucleotides agree with TRBD2. This CDR3 comprises 17 residues. Trimming removed 1 base from V and 1 base from J; junction bases left unmatched: 8. CDR1 is SGDLS, CDR2 YYNGEE, per germline. This chain's CDR3 is CASSVMAGVGSYNEQFF. The CDR3, as DNA: TGTGCCAGCAGCGTAATGGCGGGGGTAGGGTCCTACAATGAGCAGTTCTTC.

The chain links TRBV5-6 to TRBJ2-7; D ambiguous. The germline CDR1 and CDR2 sequences are SGHDT and YYEEEE. The V gene lost 0 bases and the J gene lost 7 bases, with 14 bases spanning the gap. This CDR3 contains 14 residues. The CDR3 nucleotides read TGTGCCAGCAGCTTGGCGCAACTACCTCGGGAGCAGTACTTC. Translating gives CASSLAQLPREQYF.